This T cell receptor (beta chain) was recorded in a study (dated by TCRdb to 2016 to 2018). For this clonotype: No cognate antigen has been identified for it. No much larger clone exists at a distance of one base, and base qualities are not known.

Looking up the germline V gene yields CDR1 SGDLS and CDR2 YYNGEE. At the junction V is shortened by 3 bases and J by 3 bases; bases outside the gene matches: 9. From the cysteine through the phenylalanine, the CDR3 covers 15 amino acids. The read is trimmed to its CDR3 DNA, 45 bases read in frame from base 1. Library preparation used RT-PCR. TCRdb names Illumina MiSeq as the instrument used. TCRdb ran its own pipeline on the public reads, namely fastp trimming at Q25 and MiXCR clone calling, and kept in-frame beta chains. Each CDR3 protein appears once, grouped with its most common genes and DNA. The sample includes hundreds of thousands of distinct CDR3 sequences, with 14% observed a single time. 3% to 4.5% of the sample goes to the ten largest clones.

This TCR was sampled from a female donor in good health, serving as a healthy control. The specimen was memory CD4+ T cells from blood. This receptor chain uses TRBV9 and TRBJ2-7; 7 nucleotides in the junction match TRBD1. The CDR3 region: CASSEGAAVIYEQYF. The nucleotide sequence reads TGTGCCAGCAGCGAGGGGGCAGCGGTAATCTACGAGCAGTACTTC.